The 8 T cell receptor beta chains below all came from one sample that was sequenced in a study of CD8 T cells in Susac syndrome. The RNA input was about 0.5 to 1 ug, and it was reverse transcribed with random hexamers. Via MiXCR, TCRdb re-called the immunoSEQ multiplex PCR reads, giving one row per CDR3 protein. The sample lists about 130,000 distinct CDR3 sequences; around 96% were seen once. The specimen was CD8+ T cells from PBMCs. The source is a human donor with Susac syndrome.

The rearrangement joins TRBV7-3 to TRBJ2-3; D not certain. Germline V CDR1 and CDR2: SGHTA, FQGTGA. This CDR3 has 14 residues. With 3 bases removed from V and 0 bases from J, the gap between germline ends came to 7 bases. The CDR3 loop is CASSFEPSTDTQYF. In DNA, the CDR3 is TGTGCCAGCAGCTTCGAGCCTAGCACAGATACGCAGTATTTT.

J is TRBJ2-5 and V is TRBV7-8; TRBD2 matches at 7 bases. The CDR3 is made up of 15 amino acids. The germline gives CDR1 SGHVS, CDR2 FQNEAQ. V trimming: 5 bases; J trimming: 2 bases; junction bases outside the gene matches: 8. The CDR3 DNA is TGTGCCAGCAGCCCAGGGAGGGGCATACAAGAGACCCAGTACTTC. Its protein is CASSPGRGIQETQYF.

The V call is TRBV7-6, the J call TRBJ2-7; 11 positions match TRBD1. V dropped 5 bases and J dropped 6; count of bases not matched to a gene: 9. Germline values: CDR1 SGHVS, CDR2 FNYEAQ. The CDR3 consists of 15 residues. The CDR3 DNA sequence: TGTGCCAGCAGCCAGGGACAGGGGGTAAGAGGCGAGCAGTACTTC. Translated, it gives CASSQGQGVRGEQYF. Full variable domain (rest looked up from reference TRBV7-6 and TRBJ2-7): GAGVSQSPRYKVTKRGQDVALRCDPISGHVSLYWYRQALGQGPEFLTYFNYEAQQDKSGLPNDRFSAERPEGSISTLTIQRTEQRDSAMYRCASSQGQGVRGEQYFGPGTRLTVT.

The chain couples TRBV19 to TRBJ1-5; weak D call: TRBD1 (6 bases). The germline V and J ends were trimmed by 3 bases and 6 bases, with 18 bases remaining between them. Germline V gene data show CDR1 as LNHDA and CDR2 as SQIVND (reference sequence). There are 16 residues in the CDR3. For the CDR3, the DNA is TGTGCCAGTAGTATCGGTATGGGGGGCAGGAGTCAGCCCCAGCATTTT. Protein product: CASSIGMGGRSQPQHF.

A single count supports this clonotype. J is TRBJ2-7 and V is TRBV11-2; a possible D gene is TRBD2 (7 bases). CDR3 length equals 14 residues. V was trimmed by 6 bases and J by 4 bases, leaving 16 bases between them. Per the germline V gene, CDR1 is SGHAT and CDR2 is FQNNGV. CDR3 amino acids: CASRIPGGPYEQYF. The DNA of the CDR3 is TGTGCCAGCAGGATCCCCGGGGGGCCATACGAGCAGTACTTC.

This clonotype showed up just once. Here the CDR3 DNA reads TGCGCCAGCAGCCAGGGACCAGCGGACACCGGGGAGCTGTTTTTT. Translated, it gives CASSQGPADTGELFF. The V gene is TRBV4-1, the J gene TRBJ2-2, with D perhaps TRBD1 or TRBD2 (5 bases each). V dropped 3 bases and J dropped 3 bases, with 11 bases sitting between them. Germline V CDR1 and CDR2: MGHRA, YSYEKL. There are 15 residues in the CDR3.

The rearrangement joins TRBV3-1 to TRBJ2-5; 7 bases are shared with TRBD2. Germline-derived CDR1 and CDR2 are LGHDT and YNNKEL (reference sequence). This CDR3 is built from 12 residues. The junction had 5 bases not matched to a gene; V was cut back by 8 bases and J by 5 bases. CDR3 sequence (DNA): TGTGCCAGCCGCGGGAGAAGTGAGACCCAGTACTTC. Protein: CASRGRSETQYF.

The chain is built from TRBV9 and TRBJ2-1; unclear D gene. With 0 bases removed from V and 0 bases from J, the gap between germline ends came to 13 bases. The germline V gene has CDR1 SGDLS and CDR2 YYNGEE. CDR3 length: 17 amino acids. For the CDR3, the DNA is TGTGCCAGCAGCGTAGCCCCAGCGCGGAGCTCCTACAATGAGCAGTTCTTC. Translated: CASSVAPARSSYNEQFF.